The 3 T cell receptor beta chains below come from one sample, sequenced in a study of blood T cell repertoires in COVID-19. Data came from immunoSEQ multiplex PCR; TCRdb stores just in-frame clones and leaves some out. This table has some 57,000 clones, roughly 89% appearing once. The specimen was peripheral blood. All receptors come from a human donor in a cohort sampled during active COVID-19.

V and J are TRBV19 and TRBJ1-5; TRBD1 is a possible D gene (5 bases). CDR1 LNHDA and CDR2 SQIVND come from the germline V gene (reference sequence). The CDR3 runs to 16 residues. Deletions cut 2 bases from V and 4 bases from J, with 15 bases between. The CDR3 protein is CASSIQGSIPNQPQHF. CDR3 bases: TGTGCCAGTAGTATACAGGGTTCGATACCAAATCAGCCCCAGCATTTT.

The rearrangement uses TRBV24-1 and TRBJ2-3; TRBD1 agrees at 9 bases. Looked up from germline, CDR1 is KGHDR and CDR2 is SFDVKD. The CDR3 runs to 17 residues. The V gene end was trimmed by 4 bases and the J gene end by 4 bases; junction bases not matched to a gene: 11. The CDR3 reads CATSDPGGTGFADTQYF. The CDR3 bases are TGTGCCACCAGTGACCCCGGCGGGACAGGGTTCGCAGATACGCAGTATTTT.

The V gene is TRBV9, the J gene TRBJ2-3; maybe TRBD1 (5 bases). The CDR3 sequence is 14 residues long. Germline CDR1 and CDR2: SGDLS and YYNGEE. Trimming stripped 4 bases from V and 0 bases from J, with 9 bases between. Here the CDR3 reads CASSTRQSTDTQYF. Written as DNA, the CDR3 is TGTGCCAGCAGCACCCGACAGAGCACAGATACGCAGTATTTT.